This T cell receptor beta chain was found in a study of Graves' ophthalmopathy and Graves' hyperthyroidism. Study context: At the time of initial diagnosis and before any treatment, peripheral blood was collected. Regarding the study as a whole: Ophthalmopathy cases were distinguished from stable hyperthyroidism by a 13-signature model, reaching 85% to 90% sensitivity and 65% to 83% specificity.

The CDR3 has 16 residues. J gave up 5 bases and V 5 bases, and 6 bases lay outside the gene matches. Germline V gives CDR1 SNHLY, CDR2 FYNNEI. For donors with ophthalmopathy, the disease showed moderate-to-severe activity, reached CAS ≥3 and NOSPECS ≥4, and had lasted under 3 months. Researchers took RNA transcripts and amplified TCR beta CDR3 regions from them. After a first-round RT-PCR with HTBI primers, a second-round multiplex PCR was run. TCRdb re-analysed the multiplex PCR reads in MiXCR, keeping a single row per CDR3 protein. The sample lists 660,000 or so distinct CDR3 sequences; just over 40% were seen once. The sample holds a few counts of this clonotype. The antigen remains undetermined.

The clonotype was recovered from an adult man with Graves' ophthalmopathy. The chain has TRBV2 and TRBJ2-7, with 16 bases matching TRBD2. Material: peripheral blood. This CDR3 reads CASSFGTSGGADEQYF. The DNA for the CDR3 is TGTGCCAGCAGTTTCGGGACTAGCGGGGGGGCAGACGAGCAGTACTTC.